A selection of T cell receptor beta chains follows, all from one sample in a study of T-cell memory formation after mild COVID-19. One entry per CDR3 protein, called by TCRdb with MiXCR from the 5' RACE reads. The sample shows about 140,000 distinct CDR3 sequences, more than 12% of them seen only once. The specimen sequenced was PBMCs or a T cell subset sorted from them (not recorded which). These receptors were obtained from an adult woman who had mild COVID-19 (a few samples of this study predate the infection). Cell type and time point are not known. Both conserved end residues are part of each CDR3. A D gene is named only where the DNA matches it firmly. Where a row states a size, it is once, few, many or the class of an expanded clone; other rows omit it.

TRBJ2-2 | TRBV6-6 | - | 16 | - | TGTGCCAGCCTACTATGGGGGGCGCGAGGCACCGGGGAGCTGTTTTTT | CASLLWGARGTGELFF
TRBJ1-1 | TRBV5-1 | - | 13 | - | TGCGCCAGCAGCCCCGACGGGGGGCCTGAAGCTTTCTTT | CASSPDGGPEAFF
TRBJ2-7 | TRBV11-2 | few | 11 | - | TGTGCCAGCGAAGGGTTCTACGAGCAGTACTTC | CASEGFYEQYF
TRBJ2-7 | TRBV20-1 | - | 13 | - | TGCAGGGCCACTAGCTCGAGCTCCTACGAGCAGTACTTC | CRATSSSSYEQYF
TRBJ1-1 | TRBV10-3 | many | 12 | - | TGTGCCATCAGTGAATGGGGCACTGAAGCTTTCTTT | CAISEWGTEAFF
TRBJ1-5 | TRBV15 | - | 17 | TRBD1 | TGTGCCACCAGCAGAGGATTGACAGGGAGAAGTCTGCAGCCCCAGCATTTT | CATSRGLTGRSLQPQHF
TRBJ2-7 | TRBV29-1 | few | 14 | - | TGCAGCGTTGAGGTGGGACGGCCACCCTACGAGCAGTACTTC | CSVEVGRPPYEQYF
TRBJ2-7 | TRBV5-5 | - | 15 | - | TGTGCCAGCAGCTCAATCCCCGACATTTCCTACGAGCAGTACTTC | CASSSIPDISYEQYF
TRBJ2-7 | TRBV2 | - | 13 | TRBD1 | TGTGCCAGATCCACGGGACAGAGCTACGAGCAGTACTTC | CARSTGQSYEQYF
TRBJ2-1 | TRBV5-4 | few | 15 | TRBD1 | TGTGCCAGCAGCCCTCCGGGACAGGGGGCAAATGAGCAGTTCTTC | CASSPPGQGANEQFF
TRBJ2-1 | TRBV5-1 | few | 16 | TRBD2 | TGCGCCAGCAGCTTGGCCTCTAGCGGGCACTACAATGAGCAGTTCTTC | CASSLASSGHYNEQFF
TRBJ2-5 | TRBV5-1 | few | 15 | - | TGCGCCAGCAGCGCCTGGGACGGATACCAAGAGACCCAGTACTTC | CASSAWDGYQETQYF
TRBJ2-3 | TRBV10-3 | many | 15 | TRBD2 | TGTGCCATCAGTGAGGGGCGGGGGGGCACAGATACGCAGTATTTT | CAISEGRGGTDTQYF
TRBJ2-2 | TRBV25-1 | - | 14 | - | TGTGCCAGCAGTGAACAGGGTACGGGCGGGGAGCTGTTTTTT | CASSEQGTGGELFF
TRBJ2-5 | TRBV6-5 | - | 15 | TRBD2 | TGTGCCAGCAGTCAGGGACTAGCGGGAGTTGAGACCCAGTACTTC | CASSQGLAGVETQYF
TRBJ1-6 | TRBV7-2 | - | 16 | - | TGTGCCAGCAGCTTAGTACATGGGGAAATCAATTCACCCCTCCACTTT | CASSLVHGEINSPLHF
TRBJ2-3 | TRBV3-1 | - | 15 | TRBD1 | TGTGCCAGCAGCCATTGGACAGGCCCCACAGATACGCAGTATTTT | CASSHWTGPTDTQYF
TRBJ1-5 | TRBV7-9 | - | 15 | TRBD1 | TGTGCCAGCAGCAGACAGGGGCATGGCAATCAGCCCCAGCATTTT | CASSRQGHGNQPQHF
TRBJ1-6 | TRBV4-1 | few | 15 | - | TGCGCCAGCAGCCAACATAGCTCCTATAATTCACCCCTCCACTTT | CASSQHSSYNSPLHF
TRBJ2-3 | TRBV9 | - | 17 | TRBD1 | TGTGCCAGCAGCCCCGCGAGGGGACAGGGATTGAGAGATACGCAGTATTTT | CASSPARGQGLRDTQYF
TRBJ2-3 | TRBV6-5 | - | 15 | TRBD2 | TGTGCCAGCAGTTTACAGCGGGAGATACCAGATACGCAGTATTTT | CASSLQREIPDTQYF
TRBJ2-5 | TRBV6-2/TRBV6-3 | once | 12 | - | TGTGCCAGCGCCCCAACAGGGGAGACCCAGTACTTC | CASAPTGETQYF
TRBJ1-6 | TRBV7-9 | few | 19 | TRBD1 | TGTGCCAGCAGCTTTTTCCCGGGACAGGGTAGCTCCTATAATTCACCCCTCCACTTT | CASSFFPGQGSSYNSPLHF
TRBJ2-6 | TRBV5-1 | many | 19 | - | TGCGCCAGCAGCCCGTCTAGCAGGGTGACCTCCTCTGGGGCCAACGTCCTGACTTTC | CASSPSSRVTSSGANVLTF
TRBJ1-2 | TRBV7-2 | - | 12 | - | TGTGCCAGCAGCTTAGATAAGCATGGCTACACCTTC | CASSLDKHGYTF
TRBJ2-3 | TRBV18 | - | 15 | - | TGTGCCAGCTCTTATGGACTCACTAGCACAGATACGCAGTATTTT | CASSYGLTSTDTQYF
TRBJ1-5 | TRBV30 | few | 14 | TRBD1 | TGTGCCTGGAGAGACAGGGTTCGCAATCAGCCCCAGCATTTT | CAWRDRVRNQPQHF
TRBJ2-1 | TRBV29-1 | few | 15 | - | TGCAGCGTTGCCCGGTTAGTGGGAATCTACAATGAGCAGTTCTTC | CSVARLVGIYNEQFF
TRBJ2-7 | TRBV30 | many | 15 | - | TGTGCCTGGAGTGCCCCCGGGCTCAGGTCCTACGAGCAGTACTTC | CAWSAPGLRSYEQYF
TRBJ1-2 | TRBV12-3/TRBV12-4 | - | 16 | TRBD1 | TGTGCCAGCAGCCTACAGGGGGCCACAAAGAACTATGGCTACACCTTC | CASSLQGATKNYGYTF
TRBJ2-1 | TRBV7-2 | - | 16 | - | TGTGCCAGCAGCTCCCACGGGGAGAGCTCCTACAATGAGCAGTTCTTC | CASSSHGESSYNEQFF
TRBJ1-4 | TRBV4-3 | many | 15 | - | TGCGCCAGCAGCCAGAACCAGGGGCTTAATGAAAAACTGTTTTTT | CASSQNQGLNEKLFF
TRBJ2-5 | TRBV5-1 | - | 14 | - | TGCGCCAGCAGCTTGGACAGGACAGAAGAGACCCAGTACTTC | CASSLDRTEETQYF
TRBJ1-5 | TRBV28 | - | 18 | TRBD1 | TGTGCCAGCAGTCCAGGGGGCGCTTTGATAGTCAGAGATCAGCCCCAGCATTTT | CASSPGGALIVRDQPQHF
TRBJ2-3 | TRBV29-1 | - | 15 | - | TGCAGCGTTGACTCCGCCAGGGATTCCACAGATACGCAGTATTTT | CSVDSARDSTDTQYF
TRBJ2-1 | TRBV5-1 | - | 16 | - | TGCGCCAGCAGCTTACCGACACCCGGGGCTTACAATGAGCAGTTCTTC | CASSLPTPGAYNEQFF
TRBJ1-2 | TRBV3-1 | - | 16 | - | TGTGCCAGCAGCCAGACCGACTGGAACGACCCCTATGGCTACACCTTC | CASSQTDWNDPYGYTF
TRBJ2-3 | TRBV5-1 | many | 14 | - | TGCGCCAGCAGCTTGGAGGTCCCAACAGATACGCAGTATTTT | CASSLEVPTDTQYF
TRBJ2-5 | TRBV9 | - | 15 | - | TGTGCCAGCAGCGTAAATCCCGGTAGATTGGAGACCCAGTACTTC | CASSVNPGRLETQYF
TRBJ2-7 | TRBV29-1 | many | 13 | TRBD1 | TGCAGCGCTACAGGGGGATCTCGCTACGAGCAGTACTTC | CSATGGSRYEQYF
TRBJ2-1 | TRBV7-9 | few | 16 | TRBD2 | TGTGCCAGCAGCCCCGTGAGCGGGAGCTCCTACAATGAGCAGTTCTTC | CASSPVSGSSYNEQFF
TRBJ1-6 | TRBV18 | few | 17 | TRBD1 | TGTGCCAGCTCACGAGACTTCGGGACAGAAAATAATTCACCCCTCCACTTT | CASSRDFGTENNSPLHF
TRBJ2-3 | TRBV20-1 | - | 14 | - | TGCAGTGCTAGGAGCAGAACTAGCACAGATACGCAGTATTTT | CSARSRTSTDTQYF
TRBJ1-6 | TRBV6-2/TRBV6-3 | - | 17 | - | TGTGCCAGCAGTTACCGACACCGGACCAGGGCCAATTCACCCCTCCACTTT | CASSYRHRTRANSPLHF
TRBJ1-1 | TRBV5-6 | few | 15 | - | TGTGCCAGCAGCTTGGGGCACGCAAGGAGGACTGAAGCTTTCTTT | CASSLGHARRTEAFF
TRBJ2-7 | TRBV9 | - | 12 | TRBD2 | TGTGCCAGCAGCGGACTAGCGGACGAGCAGTACTTC | CASSGLADEQYF
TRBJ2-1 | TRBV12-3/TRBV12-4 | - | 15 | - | TGTGCCAGCAGTTTAGGCACAGGGAGGGACAATGAGCAGTTCTTC | CASSLGTGRDNEQFF
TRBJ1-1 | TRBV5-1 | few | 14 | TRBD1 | TGCGCCAGCAGCTTGGGACAGGGGCTGGCTGAAGCTTTCTTT | CASSLGQGLAEAFF
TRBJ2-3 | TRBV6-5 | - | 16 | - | TGTGCCAGCAGTTACTCCACCAGGGTCCACACAGATACGCAGTATTTT | CASSYSTRVHTDTQYF
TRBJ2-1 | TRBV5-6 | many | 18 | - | TGTGCCAGCAGTCCTCGAGGGGGGGCCGGGACACACTACAATGAGCAGTTCTTC | CASSPRGGAGTHYNEQFF
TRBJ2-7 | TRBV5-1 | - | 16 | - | TGCGCCAGCAGCCCCATGAGTGGCCCAAGGGACTACGAGCAGTACTTC | CASSPMSGPRDYEQYF
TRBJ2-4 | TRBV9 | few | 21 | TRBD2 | TGTGCCAGCAGCGTAGCACCTCATGCGGGAGACGGTATTGGAGCCAAAAACATTCAGTACTTC | CASSVAPHAGDGIGAKNIQYF
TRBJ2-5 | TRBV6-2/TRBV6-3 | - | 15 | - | TGTGCCAGCAGTTACTCGAGGAAAGGTTCGGAGACCCAGTACTTC | CASSYSRKGSETQYF
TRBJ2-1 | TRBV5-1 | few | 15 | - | TGCGCCAGCAGCTTGGCGGCGGCGGGCTACAATGAGCAGTTCTTC | CASSLAAAGYNEQFF
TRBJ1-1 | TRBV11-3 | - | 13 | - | TGTGCCAGCAGCACCCGTGGGACTACTGAAGCTTTCTTT | CASSTRGTTEAFF